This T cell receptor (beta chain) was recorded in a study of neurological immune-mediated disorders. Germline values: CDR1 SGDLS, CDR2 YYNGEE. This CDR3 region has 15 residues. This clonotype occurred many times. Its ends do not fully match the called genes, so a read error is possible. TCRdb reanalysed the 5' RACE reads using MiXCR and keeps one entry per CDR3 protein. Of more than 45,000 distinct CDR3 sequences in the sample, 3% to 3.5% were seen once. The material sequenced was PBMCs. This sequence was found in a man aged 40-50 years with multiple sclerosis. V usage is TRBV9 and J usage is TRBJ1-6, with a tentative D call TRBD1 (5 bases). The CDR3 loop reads CASSVEGTPNSPLNF. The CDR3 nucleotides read TGTGCCAGCAGCGTAGAAGGGACTCCCAATTCACCCCTCAACTTT.